This entry lists 27 T cell receptor beta chains sequenced from one sample in a study of monozygotic twins with inflammatory bowel disease. TCRdb re-called the 5' RACE reads, yielding one record per CDR3 amino acid sequence without DNA. This table holds around 140,000 distinct CDR3 sequences. The specimen was blood. These receptor sequences come from a human donor with ulcerative colitis or Crohn's disease, or a healthy co-twin of an affected twin (not recorded which).

The V call is TRBV11-2, the J call TRBJ2-2; TCRdb picks TRBD2, but there is no DNA to check that call. CDR1 and CDR2 (germline): SGHAT, FQNNGV. The CDR3 has 15 amino acids. CDR3 sequence reads: CASSSGRGDTGELFF.

J is TRBJ2-1 and V is TRBV12-3 or TRBV12-4; checking the TCRdb D call of TRBD2 is not possible without DNA. The CDR3 is 16 amino acids. The CDR3 here is CASSPLGGRAWNEQFF.

The V call is TRBV6-5, the J call TRBJ1-5; with no DNA, the TCRdb D assignment of TRBD1 cannot be verified. The CDR3 runs 15 residues. Per germline, CDR1 MNHEY and CDR2 SVGAGI. This CDR3 is CASSYSPQPRGPQHF.

V gene TRBV3-1 combines with J gene TRBJ2-7; TCRdb returns TRBD2, unconfirmable since there is no DNA. This CDR3 is 16 amino acids long. Germline CDR1 LGHDT, CDR2 YNNKEL (reference sequence). The CDR3 protein is CASSQLAGGPVSEQYF.

V and J are TRBV30 and TRBJ2-3; TCRdb's assignment of TRBD1 cannot be checked, as there is no DNA. This CDR3 contains 13 residues. Germline CDR1 GTSNPN, CDR2 SVGIG (reference sequence). This CDR3 reads CACRGQGSDTQYF.

The chain is built from TRBV20-1 and TRBJ2-6; the TCRdb call, TRBD2, lacks DNA for checking. The CDR3 is 14 amino acids. The germline CDR1 and CDR2 sequences are DFQATT and SNEGSKA (reference sequence). CDR3 sequence reads: CSAKESSGANVLTF.

The J gene is TRBJ1-2, the V gene TRBV5-1; without DNA, the TCRdb call of TRBD1 cannot be checked. CDR1 SGHRS and CDR2 YFSETQ come from the germline V gene. CDR3 size: 15 residues. This chain's CDR3 is CASSSDGQGFYGYTF.

The V call is TRBV10-3, the J call TRBJ2-7; lacking DNA, the TRBD1 call made by TCRdb goes unchecked. The CDR3 runs 16 residues. Germline lookup yields CDR1 ENHRY and CDR2 SYGVKD. CDR3 protein: CAISESSGQGAHEQYF.

The chain links TRBV28 to TRBJ2-7. The germline V gene has CDR1 MDHEN and CDR2 SYDVKM. CDR3 size: 12 residues. The CDR3 here is CASSLRRGEQYF.

This chain connects TRBV20-1 to TRBJ2-7; TCRdb calls TRBD2, which cannot be checked without DNA. The germline V gene has CDR1 DFQATT and CDR2 SNEGSKA (reference sequence). CDR3 length: 13 residues. The CDR3 protein is CSAKGLVSYEQYF.

The chain uses TRBV13 and TRBJ1-2; TCRdb returns TRBD1, unconfirmable since there is no DNA. Germline V gives CDR1 PRHDT, CDR2 FYEKMQ (reference sequence). The CDR3 length is 16 residues. The CDR3 loop reads CASSLGGQGTNYGYTF.

The rearrangement links TRBV27 to TRBJ2-1; lacking DNA, the TRBD1 call made by TCRdb goes unchecked. This CDR3 comprises 15 residues. Per germline, CDR1 MNHEY and CDR2 SMNVEV (reference sequence). CDR3 amino acids: CASSWDRGWRNEQFF.

The CDR3 is CASSPDRFSYEQYF. The chain recombines TRBV5-6 with TRBJ2-7; TCRdb indicates TRBD1, and absent DNA this call remains unverified. This CDR3 has 14 residues. CDR1 is SGHDT and CDR2 is YYEEEE in the germline V gene.

V and J are TRBV29-1 and TRBJ2-1. Germline V gives CDR1 SQVTM, CDR2 ANQGSEA. This CDR3 comprises 12 residues. CDR3 amino acids: CSVGLSADEQFF.

This rearrangement joins TRBV7-3 to TRBJ2-5; there is no DNA to check the TCRdb D call of TRBD2. The CDR3 runs to 18 residues. The germline V gene encodes CDR1 SGHTA and CDR2 FQGTGA. The CDR3: CASSPSGLAGGVQETQYF. The variable domain in full, completed from reference TRBV7-3 and TRBJ2-5, reads GAGVSQTPSNKVTEKGKYVELRCDPISGHTALYWYRQSLGQGPEFLIYFQGTGAADDSGLPNDRFFAVRPEGSVSTLKIQRTERGDSAVYLCASSPSGLAGGVQETQYFGPGTRLLVL.

The chain uses TRBV28 and TRBJ1-5; the TRBD1 assignment by TCRdb is unverifiable without DNA. The length of the CDR3 is 15 residues. Germline CDR1 and CDR2: MDHEN and SYDVKM. The CDR3 sequence is CASSPGGTVNQPQHF.

The chain combines TRBV9 with TRBJ2-1. The CDR3 covers 14 residues. Germline assignment: CDR1 SGDLS and CDR2 YYNGEE. CDR3 amino acids: CASSVDYRYNEQFF.

The CDR3: CASSLHRDPNQPQHF. This chain joins TRBV18 and TRBJ1-5. This CDR3 comprises 15 residues. CDR1 and CDR2 (germline): KGHSH, LQKENI.

The V call is TRBV10-3, the J call TRBJ2-3; checking the TCRdb D call of TRBD2 is not possible without DNA. This CDR3 is built from 16 residues. CDR1 ENHRY and CDR2 SYGVKD come from the germline V gene. The CDR3 sequence: CAISESRGTSGYTQYF.

The CDR3 loop reads CASSPGGDGEEQFF. V usage is TRBV4-1 and J usage is TRBJ2-1; as DNA is missing, the TRBD1 call by TCRdb cannot be tested. The CDR3 covers 14 residues. In germline, CDR1 is MGHRA, CDR2 YSYEKL.

The chain combines TRBV29-1 with TRBJ1-1; there is no DNA to check the TCRdb D call of TRBD1. This CDR3 contains 13 residues. Germline V gene sequence: CDR1 SQVTM, CDR2 ANQGSEA. Here the CDR3 reads CSARGVMNTEAFF.

The chain links TRBV24-1 to TRBJ2-3; absent DNA, TCRdb's TRBD1 call cannot be checked. The germline gives CDR1 KGHDR, CDR2 SFDVKD. This CDR3 region has 17 residues. The CDR3 sequence is CATSDFQTGGRTDTQYF.

V usage is TRBV19 and J usage is TRBJ2-7; with no DNA, the TCRdb D assignment of TRBD1 cannot be verified. CDR1 is LNHDA and CDR2 is SQIVND in the germline V gene (reference sequence). The CDR3 totals 14 residues. CDR3 in amino acids: CASSNRDGAYEQYF.

This chain joins TRBV11-1 and TRBJ2-5; TCRdb indicates TRBD2, and absent DNA this call remains unverified. Germline V gene lookup returns CDR1 SGHAT and CDR2 FQDESV (reference sequence). There are 17 residues in the CDR3. CDR3 protein: CASSSDSGLASQETQYF.

J is TRBJ2-3 and V is TRBV15; TCRdb's D call of TRBD2 is untestable without DNA. This CDR3 has 15 amino acids. Germline assignment: CDR1 LNHNV and CDR2 YYDKDF (reference sequence). The CDR3: CATSRRAGSTDTQYF.

V and J are TRBV7-9 and TRBJ2-2; as DNA is missing, the TRBD2 call by TCRdb cannot be tested. The CDR3 totals 16 residues. The germline gives CDR1 SEHNR, CDR2 FQNEAQ (reference sequence). The CDR3 spells CASSALAGENTGELFF.

The rearrangement links TRBV6-1 to TRBJ2-3; TCRdb's assignment of TRBD2 cannot be checked, as there is no DNA. Per the germline V gene, CDR1 is MNHNS and CDR2 is SASEGT. This CDR3 has 17 residues. CDR3 amino acids: CASSPGNSGTSTDTQYF.